This TCR beta chain was profiled in a study of metastatic and nonmetastatic thyroid tumors (dated by TCRdb to between 2020 and 2021). General notes on the study: Repertoires from peripheral blood and from tumor or nodule tissue samples of malignant and benign thyroid patients were compared. Study-level results and caveats: TCR beta diversity was reported as significantly higher in malignant tumors than in benign nodules, in both blood and tumor samples.

None of the patients had been given any treatment before thyroid surgery. Patient clinical samples collected from about 2012 to 2018 were retrospectively analysed using T-cell receptor beta sequencing. This clone was recorded a few times. The target of this receptor is not known. The record has no base qualities; no much larger clone is one base away. The CDR3, cysteine through phenylalanine, is 16 amino acids long. Of the read, only the CDR3 DNA is kept; its 48 bases are in frame from base 1. V is cut by 3 bases and J by 5 bases, and the space between the germline ends is 15 bases. From the germline V gene, CDR1 is SGDLS and CDR2 is YYNGEE. Receptor libraries were prepared by PCR. Reads for this sample came from an Illumina HiSeq 4000. The TCR beta-chain CDR3 region of each patient was profiled by high-throughput sequencing. In the authors' own workflow: CDR3 differences across clinicopathological groups were used to build a classifier for discriminating distant-metastatic papillary thyroid cancer patients. The Shannon index was used to measure repertoire diversity, and the Morisita-Horn index was used to measure how similar tumor and blood repertoires were. TCRdb ran its own pipeline on the public reads, namely fastp trimming at Q25 and MiXCR clone calling, and kept in-frame beta chains. The V and J calls here are based on TCRdb, not the publication. In all, the sample holds some 16,000 clones, and approximately 30% of those were seen once. Approximately 24% of the sample goes to the ten largest clones.

The sequence joins TRBV9 to TRBJ1-6, and possibly TRBD1, on 5 matching bases. This sequence originates from a female donor with papillary thyroid cancer or a benign thyroid nodule (not recorded which). Some clones in this sample may be carry-over from other donors' samples. Input material: tumor tissue. Here is the DNA: TGTGCCAGCAGCGCCCCCAAAGGGGCCGATAATTCACCCCTCCACTTT. Translated, this is CASSAPKGADNSPLHF.